This TCR beta chain is drawn from a study of early T cells in non-severe SARS-CoV-2 infection. Study as a whole: Chains stayed unpaired after sequencing of bulk RNA from unsorted whole blood. Study outcomes and limitations: Matches to VDJdb favored anti-spike CD8 responses and missed private and CD4 specificities.

Researchers tagged individual cDNA molecules with unique molecular identifiers. TCRdb itself ran the 5' RACE reads through MiXCR, one entry per CDR3 protein. The table lists 40,000 or so distinct CDR3 sequences, over 5% of them singletons, with approximately 5.7% in the top ten. The sample holds many counts of this clonotype. No antigen is known for it. V gave up 2 bases and J gave up 6 bases, with 10 bases separating them. Germline-derived CDR1 and CDR2 are MNHNS and SASEGT. This CDR3 region has 14 residues. This TCR derives from an adult who was a healthcare worker with PCR-confirmed SARS-CoV-2 infection or an uninfected control (not recorded which). The chain combines TRBV6-1 with TRBJ2-2, with a weak D call TRBD2 (5 bases). Sequencing used whole blood, obtained at baseline. The CDR3 DNA follows: TGTGCCAGCAGTGAACCGGGGTTGTCCGGGGAGCTGTTTTTT. It encodes CASSEPGLSGELFF.